The 24 T cell receptor beta chains in this list originate from one sample, sequenced in a study of blood T cell repertoires in COVID-19. Method: immunoSEQ multiplex PCR; TCRdb's copy keeps in-frame clones and lacks some. The sample lists approximately 74,000 clones, 70% to 90% occurring once. The sequenced material came from peripheral blood. The receptor set was obtained from a man aged 65-85 years with acute or convalescent COVID-19.

V gene TRBV24-1 combines with J gene TRBJ2-2; 8 bases fit TRBD1. The V gene end was trimmed by 0 bases and the J gene end by 0 bases; junction bases not matched to a gene: 2. The CDR3 has 17 residues. Per the germline V gene, CDR1 is KGHDR and CDR2 is SFDVKD. The chain's CDR3 is CATSDLKDRANTGELFF. CDR3 in DNA: TGTGCCACCAGTGATTTGAAGGACAGGGCGAACACCGGGGAGCTGTTTTTT.

The gene calls are TRBV10-2 and TRBJ2-1, with 11 bases that match TRBD2. The CDR3 consists of 14 residues. Germline trimming cut 5 bases from V and 7 bases from J; bases unmatched to any gene: 4. In germline, CDR1 is WSHSY, CDR2 SAAADI. DNA of the CDR3: TGCGCCAGCAGTCATAGCGGGGGGGGGAATGAGCAGTTCTTC. Its protein is CASSHSGGGNEQFF.

This rearrangement joins TRBV11-2 to TRBJ2-1, with 7 bases identical to TRBD2. The J segment lost 6 bases and the V segment lost 3 bases, leaving 8 bases of the junction unmatched. The germline CDR1 and CDR2 sequences are SGHAT and FQNNGV. This CDR3 has 15 amino acids. The CDR3 bases are TGTGCCAGCAGCTTTGGCGGGAGTCTGGGCAATGAGCAGTTCTTC. Encoded protein: CASSFGGSLGNEQFF.

The chain carries TRBV7-9 and TRBJ2-1; 10 bases agree with TRBD1. The germline V gene encodes CDR1 SEHNR and CDR2 FQNEAQ (reference sequence). V gave up 3 bases and J gave up 6 bases; unmatched junction bases: 5. The CDR3 has 15 amino acids. CDR3 in DNA: TGTGCCAGCAGCTTCTTTAGGACAGGGGGCAATGAGCAGTTCTTC. Amino acids: CASSFFRTGGNEQFF. The complete variable domain, with remaining parts taken from reference TRBV7-9 and TRBJ2-1, reads DTGVSQNPRHKITKRGQNVTFRCDPISEHNRLYWYRQTLGQGPEFLTYFQNEAQLEKSRLLSDRFSAERPKGSFSTLEIQRTEQGDSAMYLCASSFFRTGGNEQFFGPGTRLTVL.

The J gene is TRBJ2-6, the V gene TRBV3-1 (or the pseudogene TRBV3-2); a possible D gene is TRBD2 (6 bases). V was clipped by 3 bases and J by 0 bases, with 6 bases between them. The CDR3 totals 15 residues. CDR1 and CDR2 (germline): LGHDT, YNNKEL (reference sequence). The CDR3 protein is CASSQEGSGANVLTF. Here the CDR3 DNA reads TGTGCCAGCAGCCAGGAGGGCTCTGGGGCCAACGTCCTGACTTTC.

The rearrangement links TRBV10-1 to TRBJ2-5; 10 bases agree with TRBD1. V shed 7 bases, J shed 0 bases, and the junction held 8 bases outside the gene matches. The CDR3 consists of 16 residues. Germline assignment: CDR1 WNHNN and CDR2 SYGVQD (reference sequence). The CDR3 coding sequence is TGCGCCAGCATGGGGGAGGGACAGGGGTACCAAGAGACCCAGTACTTC. Translating gives CASMGEGQGYQETQYF.

The chain joins TRBV20-1 to TRBJ2-1; 8 nucleotides agree with TRBD2. V dropped 3 bases and J dropped 3; count of bases not matched to a gene: 4. The CDR3 has 14 residues. CDR1 and CDR2 from the germline V gene are DFQATT and SNEGSKA (reference sequence). The CDR3 reads CSASRGGRYNEQFF. The CDR3 nucleotides read TGCAGTGCTAGTCGGGGGGGCCGCTACAATGAGCAGTTCTTC.

This clone showed up just a few times. The CDR3 loop is CASTLGGNSEKLFF. The CDR3, as DNA: TGTGCCAGCACGTTGGGAGGGAATAGTGAAAAACTGTTTTTT. The chain links TRBV28 to TRBJ1-4; D remains ambiguous. The V end lost 7 bases, the J end lost 7 bases, and 16 bases lay between the germline ends. Germline V gives CDR1 MDHEN, CDR2 SYDVKM. CDR3 length equals 14 residues.

This chain connects TRBV9 to TRBJ2-1, with 8 bases fitting TRBD2. J was trimmed by 3 bases and V by 5 bases; bases with no gene match: 7. Germline V gives CDR1 SGDLS, CDR2 YYNGEE. The CDR3 extends over 15 amino acids. CDR3 sequence reads: CASREAGAVYNEQFF. The CDR3 DNA follows: TGTGCCAGCAGGGAAGCGGGGGCAGTCTACAATGAGCAGTTCTTC.

The V call is TRBV15, the J call TRBJ2-1; 9 bases match TRBD2. Germline V gene data show CDR1 as LNHNV and CDR2 as YYDKDF (reference sequence). The CDR3 runs to 15 residues. V lost 6 bases and J lost 5; bases outside the gene matches: 8. The chain's CDR3 is CATRVGGRADNEQFF. CDR3 bases: TGTGCCACCAGGGTTGGCGGGAGGGCGGACAATGAGCAGTTCTTC.

V gene TRBV18 combines with J gene TRBJ2-2, with 7 bases lining up with TRBD2. CDR3 length: 15 residues. Trimming cost V 3 bases and J 5 bases; bases outside gene matches: 6. Germline CDR1 KGHSH, CDR2 LQKENI. CDR3 protein: CASSPAGVGTGELFF. CDR3 nucleotides: TGTGCCAGCTCACCGGCGGGAGTGGGGACCGGGGAGCTGTTTTTT.

This chain links TRBV7-9 with TRBJ2-7; 7 nucleotides agree with TRBD2. V lost 6 bases, J lost 1 base, and 9 bases stayed unmatched. The CDR3 is made up of 15 amino acids. CDR1 is SEHNR and CDR2 is FQNEAQ in the germline V gene (reference sequence). CDR3 in DNA: TGTGCCAGCAGTACGGACTGGGGGGGATCCTACGAGCAGTACTTC. It codes for CASSTDWGGSYEQYF.

The genes are TRBV2 and TRBJ2-7; tentatively, D is TRBD2 (5 bases). Looked up from germline, CDR1 is SNHLY and CDR2 is FYNNEI. Trimming pared 6 bases from V and 7 bases from J, leaving 10 bases between. This CDR3 is 11 amino acids long. The CDR3 loop is CASRYRDEQYF. CDR3 coding DNA: TGTGCCAGCAGGTACCGGGATGAGCAGTACTTC.

This chain links TRBV29-1 with TRBJ1-1; 10 bases map to TRBD1. CDR3 size: 15 residues. Germline-derived CDR1 and CDR2 are SQVTM and ANQGSEA. V lost 6 bases, J lost 2 bases, and 9 bases stayed unmatched. The CDR3 sequence is CSVRQGARFNTEAFF. The CDR3 coding sequence is TGCAGCGTCCGACAGGGGGCTCGGTTTAACACTGAAGCTTTCTTT.

The chain carries TRBV19 and TRBJ2-5; tentative D call: TRBD2 (7 bases). Trimming took 5 bases from V and 7 from J, leaving 14 bases between them. The CDR3 contains 13 residues. In germline, CDR1 is LNHDA, CDR2 SQIVND (reference sequence). CDR3 bases: TGTGCCAGTAGTGAGGGGGGGGCGAGGACCCAGTACTTC. Residues: CASSEGGARTQYF.

The J gene is TRBJ2-1, the V gene TRBV7-6; D might be TRBD1 (6 bases). Deletions cut 5 bases from V and 4 bases from J, with 18 bases between. Germline V gene lookup returns CDR1 SGHVS and CDR2 FNYEAQ. This CDR3 region has 16 residues. In DNA form, the CDR3 reads TGTGCCAGCAGCACACCGACAGGAGTCGGGTACAATGAGCAGTTCTTC. Amino acids: CASSTPTGVGYNEQFF.

There are many counts of this clone. CDR3 sequence reads: CAWTREDSPLHF. CDR3 coding DNA: TGTGCCTGGACCAGGGAGGATTCACCCCTCCACTTT. The chain combines TRBV30 with TRBJ1-6; possibly TRBD1 for D (5 bases). The CDR3 has 12 residues. Germline assignment: CDR1 GTSNPN and CDR2 SVGIG (reference sequence). The ends were cut back, 4 bases at V and 8 bases at J, with 9 bases in the middle.

The rearrangement links TRBV4-1 to TRBJ1-2, with a possible D match to TRBD1 (5 bases). There are 14 residues in the CDR3. Germline CDR1 is MGHRA and CDR2 is YSYEKL. Trimming took 4 bases from V and 3 from J, leaving 12 bases between them. The CDR3 DNA follows: TGCGCCAGCAGCCGCCTAGGGGATTACTATGGCTACACCTTC. It encodes CASSRLGDYYGYTF.

The V gene is TRBV19, the J gene TRBJ1-3; D possibly corresponds to TRBD1 (5 bases). The CDR3 is 14 residues long. Between the trimmed V and J ends, which lost 7 bases and 4 bases, there was a span of 14 bases. The germline V gene has CDR1 LNHDA and CDR2 SQIVND (reference sequence). CDR3 nucleotides: TGTGCCAGTACGCCCCAGGGATGGGGAAACACCATATATTTT. Its protein product is CASTPQGWGNTIYF.

This chain connects TRBV7-6 to TRBJ2-1; 8 bases match TRBD2. The V gene's germline CDR1 is SGHVS and CDR2 FNYEAQ. With 5 bases clipped from V and 2 bases from J, the junction kept 5 bases outside the gene matches. This CDR3 region has 15 residues. CDR3 amino acids: CASSPGLAAYNEQFF. CDR3 nucleotide sequence: TGTGCCAGCAGCCCCGGACTAGCCGCCTACAATGAGCAGTTCTTC.

The chain has TRBV18 and TRBJ1-5, with TRBD1 as a possible D gene (5 bases). Between the trimmed V and J ends, which lost 5 bases and 4 bases, there was a span of 15 bases. The CDR3 covers 15 residues. Germline values: CDR1 KGHSH, CDR2 LQKENI. Written as DNA, the CDR3 is TGTGCCAGCTCATCTTCCTGGGGGGATAATCAGCCCCAGCATTTT. Its translation is CASSSSWGDNQPQHF.

This clone was detected once. This rearrangement joins TRBV7-2 to TRBJ2-3; 7 bases are shared with TRBD1. Germline values: CDR1 SGHTA, CDR2 FQGNSA. This CDR3 region has 16 residues. The ends lost 1 base at V and 2 bases at J; junction bases unmatched: 6. Here the CDR3 reads CASSLVAGTVTDTQYF. CDR3 bases: TGTGCCAGCAGCTTAGTAGCCGGGACAGTCACAGATACGCAGTATTTT. The complete variable domain, with remaining parts taken from reference TRBV7-2 and TRBJ2-3, reads GAGVSQSPSNKVTEKGKDVELRCDPISGHTALYWYRQSLGQGLEFLIYFQGNSAPDKSGLPSDRFSAERTGGSVSTLTIQRTQQEDSAVYLCASSLVAGTVTDTQYFGPGTRLTVL.

As for this clone: This sample includes further DNA sequences coding for the same CDR3. The chain's CDR3 is CASSYSPGNTEAFF. CDR3 nucleotides: TGTGCCAGCAGTTACTCCCCGGGGAACACTGAAGCTTTCTTT. This chain connects TRBV6-5 to TRBJ1-1; D unresolved. The CDR3 has 14 residues. The V gene lost 0 bases and the J gene lost 1 base, with 6 bases spanning the gap. Germline V CDR1 and CDR2: MNHEY, SVGAGI.

As DNA, the CDR3 is TGTGCCAGCTCACTCTTGACAGATGAGCAGTTCTTC. It codes for CASSLLTDEQFF. The chain employs TRBV18 and TRBJ2-1; D may be TRBD1 (5 bases). Trimming removed 4 bases from V and 8 bases from J, with 9 bases in between. The CDR3 is 12 residues long. Germline V gives CDR1 KGHSH, CDR2 LQKENI.